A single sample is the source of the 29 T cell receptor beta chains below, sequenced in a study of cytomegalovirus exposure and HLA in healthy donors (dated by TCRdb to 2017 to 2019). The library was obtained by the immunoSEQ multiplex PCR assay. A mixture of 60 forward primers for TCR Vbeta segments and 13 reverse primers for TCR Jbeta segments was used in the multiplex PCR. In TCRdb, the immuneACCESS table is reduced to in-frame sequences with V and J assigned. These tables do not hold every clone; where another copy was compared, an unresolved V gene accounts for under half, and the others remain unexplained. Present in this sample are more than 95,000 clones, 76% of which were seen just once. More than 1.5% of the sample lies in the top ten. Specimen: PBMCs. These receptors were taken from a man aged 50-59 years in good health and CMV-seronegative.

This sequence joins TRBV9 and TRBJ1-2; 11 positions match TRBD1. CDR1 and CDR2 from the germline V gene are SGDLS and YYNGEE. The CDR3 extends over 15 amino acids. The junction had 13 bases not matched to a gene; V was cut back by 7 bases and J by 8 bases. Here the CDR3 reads CASGGPGQGVWGYTF. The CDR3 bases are TGTGCCAGCGGTGGGCCGGGACAGGGGGTGTGGGGCTACACCTTC.

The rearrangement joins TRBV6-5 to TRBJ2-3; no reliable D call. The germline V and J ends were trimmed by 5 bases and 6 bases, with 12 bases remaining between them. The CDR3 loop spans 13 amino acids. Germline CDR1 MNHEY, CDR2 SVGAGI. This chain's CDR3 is CASSPRWRDTQYF. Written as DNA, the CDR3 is TGTGCCAGCAGTCCGAGGTGGCGGGATACGCAGTATTTT.

The CDR3 DNA reads TGCAGCGTGGGGGACAGCTACGAGCAGTACGTC. Its translation: CSVGDSYEQYV. The chain joins TRBV29-1 to TRBJ2-7, with 7 bases aligning to TRBD1. The CDR3 contains 11 residues. Per germline, CDR1 SQVTM and CDR2 ANQGSEA. V lost 6 bases, J lost 3 bases, and 2 bases stayed unmatched.

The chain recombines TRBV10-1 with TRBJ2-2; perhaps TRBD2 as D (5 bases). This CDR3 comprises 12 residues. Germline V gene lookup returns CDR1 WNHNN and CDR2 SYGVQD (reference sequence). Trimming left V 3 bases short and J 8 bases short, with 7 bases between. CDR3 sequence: CASSDGEGELFF. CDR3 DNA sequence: TGCGCCAGCAGTGACGGGGAAGGGGAGCTGTTTTTT.

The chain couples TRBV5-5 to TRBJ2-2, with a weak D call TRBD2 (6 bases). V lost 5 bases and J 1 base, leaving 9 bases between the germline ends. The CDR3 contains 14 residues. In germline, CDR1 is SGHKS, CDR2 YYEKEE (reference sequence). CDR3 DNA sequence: TGTGCCAGCAGTTCGGGACTGAACACCGGGGAGCTGTTTTTT. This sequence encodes CASSSGLNTGELFF.

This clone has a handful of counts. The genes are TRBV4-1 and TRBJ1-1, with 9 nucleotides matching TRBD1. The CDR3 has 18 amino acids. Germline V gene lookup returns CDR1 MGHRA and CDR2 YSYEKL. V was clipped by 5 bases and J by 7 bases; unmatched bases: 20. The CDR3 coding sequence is TGCGCCAGCAGCGGACTCCGGGACAGGGAGAATAAGGCGAGTGAAGCTTTCTTT. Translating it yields CASSGLRDRENKASEAFF.

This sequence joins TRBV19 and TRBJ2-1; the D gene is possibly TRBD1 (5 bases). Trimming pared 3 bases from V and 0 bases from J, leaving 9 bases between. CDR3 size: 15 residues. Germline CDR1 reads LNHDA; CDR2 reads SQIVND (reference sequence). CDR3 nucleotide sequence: TGTGCCAGTAGTATGGCAGGGCTCTCCTACAATGAGCAGTTCTTC. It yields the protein CASSMAGLSYNEQFF.

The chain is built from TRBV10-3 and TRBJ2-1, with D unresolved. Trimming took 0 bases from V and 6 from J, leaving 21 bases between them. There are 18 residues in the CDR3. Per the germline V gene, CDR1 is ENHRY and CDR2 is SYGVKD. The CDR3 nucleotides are TGTGCCATCAGTGAGTCGATCTTGGGTCAAAATGGCGGCAATGAGCAGTTCTTC. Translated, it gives CAISESILGQNGGNEQFF.

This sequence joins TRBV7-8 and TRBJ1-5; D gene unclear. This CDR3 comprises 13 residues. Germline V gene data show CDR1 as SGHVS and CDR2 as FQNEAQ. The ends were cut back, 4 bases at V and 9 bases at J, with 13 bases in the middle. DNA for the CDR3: TGTGCCAGCAGCTATAAGGGAGACATGCCCCAGCATTTT. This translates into CASSYKGDMPQHF.

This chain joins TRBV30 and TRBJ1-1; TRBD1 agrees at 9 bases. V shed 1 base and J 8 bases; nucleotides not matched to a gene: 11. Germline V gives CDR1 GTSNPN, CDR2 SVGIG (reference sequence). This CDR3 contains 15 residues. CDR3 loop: CAWSGPWDRVSEAFF. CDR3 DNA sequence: TGTGCCTGGAGTGGTCCGTGGGACAGGGTGTCCGAAGCTTTCTTT.

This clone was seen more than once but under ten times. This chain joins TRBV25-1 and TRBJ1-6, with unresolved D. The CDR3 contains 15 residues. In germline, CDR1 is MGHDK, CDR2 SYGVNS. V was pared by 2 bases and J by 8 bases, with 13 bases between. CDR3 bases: TGTGCCAGCAGTGAAGGTGATTCACAGTATTCACCCCTCCACTTT. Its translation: CASSEGDSQYSPLHF.

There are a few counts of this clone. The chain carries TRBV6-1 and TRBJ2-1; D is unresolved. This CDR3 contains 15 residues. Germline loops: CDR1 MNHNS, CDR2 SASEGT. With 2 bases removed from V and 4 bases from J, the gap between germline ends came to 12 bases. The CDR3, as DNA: TGTGCCAGCAGTGAATGGGCAGCTGAATACAATGAGCAGTTCTTC. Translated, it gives CASSEWAAEYNEQFF.

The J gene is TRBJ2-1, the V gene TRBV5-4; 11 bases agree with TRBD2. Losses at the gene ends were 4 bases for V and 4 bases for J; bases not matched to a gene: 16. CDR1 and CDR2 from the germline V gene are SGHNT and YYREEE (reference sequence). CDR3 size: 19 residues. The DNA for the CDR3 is TGTGCCAGCAGCCCCGGAGCTAAATCTAGCGGGGGGCCTTACAATGAGCAGTTCTTC. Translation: CASSPGAKSSGGPYNEQFF.

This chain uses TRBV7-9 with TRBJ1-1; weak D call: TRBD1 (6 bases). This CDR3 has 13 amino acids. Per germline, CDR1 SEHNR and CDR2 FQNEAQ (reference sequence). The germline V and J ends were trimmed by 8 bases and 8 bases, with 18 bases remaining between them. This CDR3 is CASVDGDTLEAFF. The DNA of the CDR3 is TGTGCCAGCGTGGACGGGGACACACTGGAAGCTTTCTTT.

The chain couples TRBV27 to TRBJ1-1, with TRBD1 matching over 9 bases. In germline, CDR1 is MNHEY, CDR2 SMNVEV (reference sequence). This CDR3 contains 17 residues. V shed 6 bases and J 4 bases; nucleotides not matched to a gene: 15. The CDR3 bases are TGTGCCAGCAGCCAACTGCCTCCCCGGGACAGGGCCACTGAAGCTTTCTTT. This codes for CASSQLPPRDRATEAFF.

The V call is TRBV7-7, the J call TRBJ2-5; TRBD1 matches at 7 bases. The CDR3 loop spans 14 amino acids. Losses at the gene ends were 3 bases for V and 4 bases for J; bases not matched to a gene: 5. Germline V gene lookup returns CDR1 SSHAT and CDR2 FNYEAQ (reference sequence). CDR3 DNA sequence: TGTGCCAGCAGCTTGACAGGGAGAGGAGAGACCCAGTACTTC. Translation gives CASSLTGRGETQYF. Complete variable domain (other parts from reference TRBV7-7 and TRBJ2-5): GAGVSQSPRYKVTKRGQDVTLRCDPISSHATLYWYQQALGQGPEFLTYFNYEAQPDKSGLPSDRFSAERPEGSISTLTIQRTEQRDSAMYRCASSLTGRGETQYFGPGTRLLVL.

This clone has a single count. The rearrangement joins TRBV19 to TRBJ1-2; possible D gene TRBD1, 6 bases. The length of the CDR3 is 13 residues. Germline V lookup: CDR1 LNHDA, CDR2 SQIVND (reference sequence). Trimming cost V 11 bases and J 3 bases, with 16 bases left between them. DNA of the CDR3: TGTGCCTGCGGAAGCGACAGGTACTATGGCTACACCTTC. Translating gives CACGSDRYYGYTF.

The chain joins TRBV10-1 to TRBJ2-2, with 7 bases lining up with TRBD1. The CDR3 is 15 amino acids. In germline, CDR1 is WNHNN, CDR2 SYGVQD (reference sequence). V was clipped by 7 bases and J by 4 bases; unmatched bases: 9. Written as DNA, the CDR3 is TGCGCCAGCACTCTCATCCGGGACAGCACCGGGGAGCTGTTTTTT. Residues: CASTLIRDSTGELFF.

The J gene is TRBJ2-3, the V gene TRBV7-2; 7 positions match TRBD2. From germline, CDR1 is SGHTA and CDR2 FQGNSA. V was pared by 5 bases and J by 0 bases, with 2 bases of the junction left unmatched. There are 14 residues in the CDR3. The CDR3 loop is CASSRDYSTDTQYF. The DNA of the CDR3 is TGTGCCAGCAGCAGGGACTACAGCACAGATACGCAGTATTTT.

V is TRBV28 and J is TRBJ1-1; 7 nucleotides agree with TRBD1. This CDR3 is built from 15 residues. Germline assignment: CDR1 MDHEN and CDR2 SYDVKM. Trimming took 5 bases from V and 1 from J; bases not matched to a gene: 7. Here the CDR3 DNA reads TGTGCCAGCAGTGAATCCGGGACAGAGAACACTGAAGCTTTCTTT. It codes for CASSESGTENTEAFF.

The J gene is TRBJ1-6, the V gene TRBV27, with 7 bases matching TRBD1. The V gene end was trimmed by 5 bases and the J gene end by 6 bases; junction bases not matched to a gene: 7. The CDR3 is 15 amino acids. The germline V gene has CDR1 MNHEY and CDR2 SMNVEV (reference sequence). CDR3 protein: CASSPGQVPNSPLHF. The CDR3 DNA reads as TGTGCCAGCAGTCCCGGACAGGTGCCTAATTCACCCCTCCACTTT.

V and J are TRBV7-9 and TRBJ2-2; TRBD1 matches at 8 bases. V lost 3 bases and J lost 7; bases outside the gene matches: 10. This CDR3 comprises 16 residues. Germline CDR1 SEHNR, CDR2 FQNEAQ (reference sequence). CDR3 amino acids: CASSLFRGRRGGELFF. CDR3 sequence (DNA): TGTGCCAGCAGCTTGTTCAGGGGGCGACGCGGCGGGGAGCTGTTTTTT.

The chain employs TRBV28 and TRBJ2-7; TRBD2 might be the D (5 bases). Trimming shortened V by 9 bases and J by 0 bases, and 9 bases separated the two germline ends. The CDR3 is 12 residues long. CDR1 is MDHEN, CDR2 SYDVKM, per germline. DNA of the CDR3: TGTGCCAGTCTAGGGAGCTCCTACGAGCAGTACTTC. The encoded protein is CASLGSSYEQYF.

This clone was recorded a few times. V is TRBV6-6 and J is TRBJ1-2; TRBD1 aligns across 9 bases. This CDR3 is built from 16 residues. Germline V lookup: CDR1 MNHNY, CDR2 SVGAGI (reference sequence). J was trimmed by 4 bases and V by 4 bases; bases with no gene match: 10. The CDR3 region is CASSSRTGEGPYGYTF. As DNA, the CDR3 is TGTGCCAGCAGTTCCCGGACAGGGGAGGGTCCCTATGGCTACACCTTC.

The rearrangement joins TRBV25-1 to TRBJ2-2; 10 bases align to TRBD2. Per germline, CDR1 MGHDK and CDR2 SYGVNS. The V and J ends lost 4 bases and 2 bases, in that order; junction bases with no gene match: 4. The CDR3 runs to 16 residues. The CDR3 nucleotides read TGTGCCAGCAGTGCCCTAGCGGGGGTTAACACCGGGGAGCTGTTTTTT. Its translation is CASSALAGVNTGELFF.

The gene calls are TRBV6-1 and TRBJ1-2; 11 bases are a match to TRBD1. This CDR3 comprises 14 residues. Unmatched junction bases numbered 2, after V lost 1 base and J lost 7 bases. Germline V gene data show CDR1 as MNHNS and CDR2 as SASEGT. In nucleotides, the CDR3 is TGTGCCAGCAGTGAAGTGGGGACAGGGGGTGGCTACACCTTC. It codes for CASSEVGTGGGYTF.

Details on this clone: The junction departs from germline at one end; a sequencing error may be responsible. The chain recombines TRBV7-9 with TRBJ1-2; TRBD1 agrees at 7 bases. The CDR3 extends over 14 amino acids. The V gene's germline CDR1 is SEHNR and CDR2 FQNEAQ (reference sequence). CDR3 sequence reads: CSSSFGTVNYGYTF. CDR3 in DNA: TGTTCCAGCAGCTTCGGGACAGTTAACTATGGCTACACCTTC.

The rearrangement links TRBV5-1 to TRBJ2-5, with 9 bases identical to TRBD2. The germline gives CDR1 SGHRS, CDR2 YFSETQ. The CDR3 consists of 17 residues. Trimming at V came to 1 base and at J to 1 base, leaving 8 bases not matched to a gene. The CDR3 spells CASSLSLTSGAQETQYF. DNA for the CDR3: TGCGCCAGCAGCTTGTCGTTGACTAGCGGAGCCCAAGAGACCCAGTACTTC.

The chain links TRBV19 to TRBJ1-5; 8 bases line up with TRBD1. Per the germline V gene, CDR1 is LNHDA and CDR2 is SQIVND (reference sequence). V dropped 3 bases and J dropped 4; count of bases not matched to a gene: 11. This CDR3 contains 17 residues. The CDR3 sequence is CASSMPRNGQGNQPQHF. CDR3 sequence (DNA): TGTGCCAGTAGTATGCCCCGAAACGGACAGGGAAATCAGCCCCAGCATTTT.